A single sample gave rise to the 7 T cell receptor beta chains below, sequenced in a study of blood T cell repertoires in COVID-19. Using immunoSEQ multiplex PCR, the repertoire was profiled, and TCRdb retains in-frame clones only, with some absent. The top ten clones hold around 6% of a sample with about 100,000 clones, roughly 86% of them seen once. The sequenced material came from peripheral blood. The source is an older woman with acute or convalescent COVID-19.

About this clone: Other DNA sequences in this sample translate to the same CDR3. In DNA form, the CDR3 reads TGTGCCAGCAGCTTATTCGGGGGTAATACTGAAGCTTTCTTT. Residues: CASSLFGGNTEAFF. The chain carries TRBV7-3 and TRBJ1-1, with D possibly TRBD1 on 5 matching bases. Germline-derived CDR1 and CDR2 are SGHTA and FQGTGA. This CDR3 is 14 amino acids long. The ends were cut back, 2 bases at V and 5 bases at J, with 12 bases in the middle.

This clone was seen just once. CDR3 sequence: CATTNGLNQPQHF. CDR3 coding DNA: TGTGCCACCACAAACGGGTTGAATCAGCCCCAGCATTTT. The chain couples TRBV19 to TRBJ1-5; D unresolved. Germline lookup yields CDR1 LNHDA and CDR2 SQIVND (reference sequence). The V end lost 10 bases, the J end lost 4 bases, and 14 bases lay between the germline ends. This CDR3 is built from 13 residues.

The rearrangement uses TRBV4-1 and TRBJ1-4; D is ambiguous. Trimming left V 1 base short and J 0 bases short, with 6 bases between. The CDR3 is made up of 15 amino acids. CDR1 is MGHRA, CDR2 YSYEKL, per germline. Here the CDR3 reads CASSQAPATNEKLFF. The CDR3 DNA reads as TGCGCCAGCAGCCAAGCTCCGGCAACTAATGAAAAACTGTTTTTT.

CDR3 residues: CASMGRVRANVLTF. The CDR3 DNA reads as TGTGCCAGTATGGGGCGTGTCCGGGCCAACGTCCTGACTTTC. The V call is TRBV19, the J call TRBJ2-6; the D gene is possibly TRBD1 (5 bases). The V end lost 7 bases, the J end lost 5 bases, and 12 bases lay between the germline ends. This CDR3 has 14 amino acids. From germline, CDR1 is LNHDA and CDR2 SQIVND (reference sequence).

This clone was seen a few times. This chain links TRBV19 with TRBJ2-7, with a possible D match to TRBD2 (6 bases). CDR1 and CDR2 from the germline V gene are LNHDA and SQIVND (reference sequence). The CDR3 has 14 residues. Trimming stripped 4 bases from V and 1 base from J, with 11 bases between. CDR3 region: CASSRLRESYEQYF. CDR3 nucleotides: TGTGCCAGTAGTAGACTACGGGAGTCCTACGAGCAGTACTTC.

The chain recombines TRBV9 with TRBJ2-1, with 8 positions matching TRBD2. The CDR3 sequence is 16 residues long. J lost 4 bases, V lost 2 bases, and 8 bases had no gene match. CDR1 is SGDLS, CDR2 YYNGEE, per germline. CDR3 bases: TGTGCCAGCAGCGTTATGAAACTAGCGGAATACAATGAGCAGTTCTTC. Translation gives CASSVMKLAEYNEQFF.

The rearrangement joins TRBV5-1 to TRBJ2-1; 7 nucleotides line up with TRBD2. V was clipped by 0 bases and J by 8 bases; unmatched bases: 5. This CDR3 has 14 amino acids. Germline V gene lookup returns CDR1 SGHRS and CDR2 YFSETQ. CDR3 sequence (DNA): TGCGCCAGCAGCTTGGAGCGGGATTCTTATGAGCAGTTCTTC. This encodes CASSLERDSYEQFF.